The 3 T cell receptor beta chains reported below all come from one sample, sequenced in a study of OX40 agonist ivuxolimab in advanced cancers. Clones were sequenced by immunoSEQ multiplex PCR, and TCRdb holds only the in-frame ones, with some missing. The data hold some 130,000 clones, with roughly nine tenths observed a single time. This sample comprised CD4+ or CD8+ T cells sorted from blood, obtained in a trial of the OX40 agonist ivuxolimab. All receptors derive from an adult with an advanced solid tumor such as melanoma, head and neck, liver or kidney cancer.

The rearrangement uses TRBV7-9 and TRBJ1-2; TRBD1 aligns across 8 bases. The CDR3 is 14 amino acids. Germline assignment: CDR1 SEHNR and CDR2 FQNEAQ (reference sequence). With 2 bases clipped from V and 6 bases from J, the junction kept 5 bases outside the gene matches. The CDR3 loop reads CASSLWAGGDGYTF. DNA of the CDR3: TGTGCCAGCAGCTTATGGGCAGGGGGCGATGGCTACACCTTC.

This clone was picked up one time. The chain employs TRBV2 and TRBJ2-2, with 7 bases identical to TRBD1. The CDR3 totals 14 residues. Germline V gene data show CDR1 as SNHLY and CDR2 as FYNNEI. The V segment lost 8 bases and the J segment 6 bases; nucleotides outside the gene matches: 9. CDR3 amino acids: CASGDRVGAGELFF. CDR3 DNA sequence: TGTGCCAGCGGAGACAGGGTGGGGGCCGGGGAGCTGTTTTTT.

The chain carries TRBV9 and TRBJ2-7, with 13 bases identical to TRBD2. Germline CDR1 SGDLS, CDR2 YYNGEE. The CDR3 loop spans 18 amino acids. The junction had 7 bases not matched to a gene; V was cut back by 0 bases and J by 1 base. The CDR3 coding sequence is TGTGCCAGCAGCGTAGGGGTCCGGACTAGCGGGAGATCCTACGAGCAGTACTTC. It codes for CASSVGVRTSGRSYEQYF.